One and the same sample provided the 22 T cell receptor beta chains below, sequenced in a study of T cell changes during pregnancy in multiple sclerosis. The method was immunoSEQ multiplex PCR; TCRdb's version includes in-frame clones alone and lacks a portion of them. The top ten hold about 7.8% of the sample, which has 38,000 or so clones, 91% seen once. The sample in question was CD8+ T cells from peripheral blood mononuclear cells, obtained before pregnancy. These receptors all stem from a female donor with multiple sclerosis, enrolled in a pregnancy study.

This clone was observed a single time. The J gene is TRBJ2-1, the V gene TRBV25-1; 9 bases align to TRBD1. The CDR3 runs to 15 residues. The germline V gene has CDR1 MGHDK and CDR2 SYGVNS. After removal of 5 bases from V and 2 bases from J, the junction contained 4 bases not matched to a gene. In DNA form, the CDR3 reads TGTGCCAGCAGTCCCGGGACAGGGCCCTACAATGAGCAGTTCTTC. This sequence encodes CASSPGTGPYNEQFF.

The V call is TRBV14, the J call TRBJ2-1; the match to TRBD2 covers 8 bases. The CDR3 spans 13 residues. J gave up 10 bases and V 4 bases, and 6 bases lay outside the gene matches. Germline CDR1 SGHDN, CDR2 FVKESK. CDR3 in amino acids: CASSPGLEGEQFF. The CDR3 nucleotides read TGTGCCAGCAGCCCGGGACTAGAAGGGGAGCAGTTCTTC.

This chain connects TRBV13 to TRBJ2-7; 13 bases agree with TRBD2. The germline V gene has CDR1 PRHDT and CDR2 FYEKMQ (reference sequence). This CDR3 spans 15 amino acids. Trimming removed 4 bases from V and 5 bases from J; junction bases left unmatched: 5. Here the CDR3 DNA reads TGTGCCAGCAGCTCCGGACTAGCGGGAGTTGACGAGCAGTACTTC. It yields the protein CASSSGLAGVDEQYF.

V and J are TRBV28 and TRBJ2-7, with D tentatively TRBD1 (6 bases). Looked up from germline, CDR1 is MDHEN and CDR2 is SYDVKM. This CDR3 has 14 residues. The V end was cut by 4 bases, the J end by 4 bases, with 14 bases between. This CDR3 reads CASSSGAPFYEQYF. DNA of the CDR3: TGTGCCAGCAGTTCAGGGGCCCCCTTTTACGAGCAGTACTTC.

CDR3 in DNA: TGTGCCAGCAGCTCAGGGGGGACTCATAATGAGCAGTTCTTC. Residues: CASSSGGTHNEQFF. The chain uses TRBV7-6 and TRBJ2-1; tentatively, D is TRBD1 (7 bases). This CDR3 has 14 amino acids. The V gene lost 4 bases and the J gene lost 7 bases, with 14 bases spanning the gap. Germline lookup yields CDR1 SGHVS and CDR2 FNYEAQ.

The chain carries TRBV14 and TRBJ2-3, with a possible D match to TRBD2 (6 bases). CDR1 SGHDN and CDR2 FVKESK come from the germline V gene. With 5 bases removed from V and 2 bases from J, the gap between germline ends came to 20 bases. There are 17 residues in the CDR3. CDR3 protein: CASSTPRRESDTDTQYF. CDR3 DNA: TGTGCCAGCAGCACTCCTAGGAGGGAATCCGACACAGATACGCAGTATTTT. The complete variable domain, with remaining parts taken from reference TRBV14 and TRBJ2-3, reads EAGVTQFPSHSVIEKGQTVTLRCDPISGHDNLYWYRRVMGKEIKFLLHFVKESKQDESGMPNNRFLAERTGGTYSTLKVQPAELEDSGVYFCASSTPRRESDTDTQYFGPGTRLTVL.

This chain joins TRBV23-1 and TRBJ2-7, with D possibly matching TRBD2 (6 bases). Being an ORF, TRBV23-1 has a function that is uncertain. The CDR3 contains 15 residues. V was shortened by 6 bases and J by 4 bases, with 19 bases between the two germline ends. The CDR3 DNA reads TGCGCCAGCAGATGTAGCGGAAGGCGGGTTTACGAGCAGTACTTC. Amino acid sequence: CASRCSGRRVYEQYF.

The J gene is TRBJ2-1, the V gene TRBV7-9, with 7 bases aligning to TRBD1. The CDR3 has 17 residues. Germline CDR1 and CDR2: SEHNR and FQNEAQ (reference sequence). Trimming at V came to 5 bases and at J to 2 bases, leaving 12 bases not matched to a gene. The CDR3 sequence: CASSIGARGITYNEQFF. The CDR3 DNA sequence: TGTGCCAGCAGCATCGGGGCCAGGGGGATCACCTACAATGAGCAGTTCTTC.

This clone appeared a few times. CDR3 coding DNA: TGTGCCAGCAGCGCTCCGGGACAGGGACATATTGATACGCAGTATTTT. The encoded protein is CASSAPGQGHIDTQYF. The gene calls are TRBV11-2 and TRBJ2-3, with 9 bases fitting TRBD1. Germline CDR1 SGHAT, CDR2 FQNNGV. V gave up 5 bases and J gave up 6 bases; unmatched junction bases: 12. The CDR3 loop spans 16 amino acids. Looking up the rest from reference TRBV11-2 and TRBJ2-3 gives the full variable domain: EAGVAQSPRYKIIEKRQSVAFWCNPISGHATLYWYQQILGQGPKLLIQFQNNGVVDDSQLPKDRFSAERLKGVDSTLKIQPAKLEDSAVYLCASSAPGQGHIDTQYFGPGTRLTVL.

The V gene is TRBV4-1, the J gene TRBJ2-2, with D tentatively TRBD2 (5 bases). This CDR3 is built from 11 residues. V was clipped by 4 bases and J by 8 bases, with 5 bases between them. Germline loops: CDR1 MGHRA, CDR2 YSYEKL. The CDR3 protein is CASSPGGELFF. In DNA, the CDR3 is TGCGCCAGCAGCCCGGGGGGGGAGCTGTTTTTT.

V and J are TRBV6-5 and TRBJ1-3, with D possibly matching TRBD1 (5 bases). V lost 6 bases and J lost 6, with 18 bases in between. Germline CDR1 and CDR2: MNHEY and SVGAGI. The CDR3 contains 15 residues. The CDR3 sequence: CASRPRVLSENTIYF. CDR3 nucleotide sequence: TGTGCCAGCAGACCCAGGGTTCTGTCAGAAAACACCATATATTTT.

The CDR3, as DNA: TGTGCCAGCTCACAGACACTAGCGGGAGATCACAATGAGCAGTTCTTC. This sequence encodes CASSQTLAGDHNEQFF. The chain employs TRBV18 and TRBJ2-1; TRBD2 matches at 11 bases. The germline CDR1 and CDR2 sequences are KGHSH and LQKENI. J was trimmed by 5 bases and V by 4 bases; bases with no gene match: 7. The CDR3 has 16 amino acids.

The J gene is TRBJ2-1, the V gene TRBV6-5; 7 bases map to TRBD2. The CDR3 totals 12 residues. Trimming cost V 5 bases and J 15 bases; bases outside gene matches: 10. Germline V gives CDR1 MNHEY, CDR2 SVGAGI. Written as DNA, the CDR3 is TGTGCCAGCAGTGGGGGAGGGAGGTTGCTGTTCTTC. It codes for CASSGGGRLLFF.

The chain couples TRBV14 to TRBJ2-4; perhaps TRBD1 as D (6 bases). This CDR3 comprises 15 residues. CDR1 SGHDN and CDR2 FVKESK come from the germline V gene. The V gene lost 3 bases and the J gene lost 3 bases, with 12 bases spanning the gap. This CDR3 reads CASSQTGHNKNIQYF. Here the CDR3 DNA reads TGTGCCAGCAGCCAGACAGGACACAACAAAAACATTCAGTACTTC.

This clone was counted a single time. An end of the junction differs from the germline gene, which may be a read error. The rearrangement joins TRBV6-1 to TRBJ2-6; 8 nucleotides align to TRBD1. Germline V gene lookup returns CDR1 MNHNS and CDR2 SASEGT. The CDR3 sequence is 18 residues long. In nucleotides, the CDR3 is TGTGCCAGCACTGAACCGGGACAGGCCTTCTCTGGGGCCAACGTCCTGACTTTC. This encodes CASTEPGQAFSGANVLTF.

V gene TRBV28 combines with J gene TRBJ1-2; 10 bases are shared with TRBD1. V was clipped by 6 bases and J by 3 bases; unmatched bases: 7. Germline V gene sequence: CDR1 MDHEN, CDR2 SYDVKM. The CDR3 extends over 15 amino acids. CDR3 residues: CASSLTGGADYGYTF. CDR3 DNA sequence: TGTGCCAGCAGCCTGACAGGGGGCGCCGACTATGGCTACACCTTC.

This clone was observed a single time. The chain couples TRBV27 to TRBJ2-7, with 9 nucleotides matching TRBD2. The CDR3 totals 19 residues. Germline V gene data show CDR1 as MNHEY and CDR2 as SMNVEV (reference sequence). V lost 7 bases to trimming and J lost 3 bases; unmatched junction nucleotides: 22. The CDR3 bases are TGTGCCAGCACCCGCCTAGTAGCGGGAGAGTCCCTAGGAAGCTACGAGCAGTACTTC. Translating gives CASTRLVAGESLGSYEQYF.

The chain has TRBV7-9 and TRBJ1-4; D gene uncertain. Trimming stripped 5 bases from V and 4 bases from J, with 20 bases between. The CDR3 has 17 amino acids. Germline V gene sequence: CDR1 SEHNR, CDR2 FQNEAQ (reference sequence). CDR3 DNA sequence: TGTGCCAGCAGCCCTTTGGGAGGCAGCGCACTTAATGAAAAACTGTTTTTT. Translating gives CASSPLGGSALNEKLFF.

The gene calls are TRBV7-9 and TRBJ2-4; no clear D gene. Deletions cut 4 bases from V and 2 bases from J, with 6 bases between. CDR1 is SEHNR, CDR2 FQNEAQ, per germline (reference sequence). The CDR3 sequence is 13 residues long. Here the CDR3 DNA reads TGTGCCAGCAGCTCACTTTCCAAAAACATTCAGTACTTC. Amino acids: CASSSLSKNIQYF.

V is TRBV2 and J is TRBJ1-1, with 7 bases fitting TRBD1. There are 20 residues in the CDR3. V was pared by 4 bases and J by 1 base, with 21 bases of the junction left unmatched. Germline loops: CDR1 SNHLY, CDR2 FYNNEI. The CDR3 sequence is CASSAHSGRGGQPTNTEAFF. The CDR3 nucleotides read TGTGCCAGCAGTGCACATTCGGGGAGAGGGGGCCAACCTACGAACACTGAAGCTTTCTTT.

V is TRBV7-9 and J is TRBJ2-7; possibly TRBD2 for D (6 bases). Per germline, CDR1 SEHNR and CDR2 FQNEAQ (reference sequence). The CDR3 has 13 residues. V dropped 5 bases and J dropped 7 bases, with 15 bases sitting between them. The CDR3 loop is CASSRWGLEEQYF. CDR3 bases: TGTGCCAGCAGCCGCTGGGGACTGGAAGAGCAGTACTTC.

The gene calls are TRBV2 and TRBJ2-1; D uncertain. The germline V gene has CDR1 SNHLY and CDR2 FYNNEI. The ends were cut back, 6 bases at V and 5 bases at J, with 11 bases in the middle. CDR3 length: 13 residues. CDR3 protein: CASRADSNNEQFF. The CDR3 DNA reads TGTGCCAGCAGGGCTGACTCGAACAATGAGCAGTTCTTC.